A selection of T cell receptor beta chains follows, all from one sample in a study of control samples from healthy donors and cancer patients. Sequencing used immunoSEQ multiplex PCR; TCRdb keeps in-frame clones, though not all of them. The table shows 150,000 to 180,000 clones, with nearly 95% occurring only once. Sample: blood. The origin of the receptors is a man aged 50 to 60 in good health. The CDR3 runs from the conserved cysteine through the conserved F or W. A D gene is named only where the DNA matches it firmly. Clone size is shown for a subset of rows, as once, few, many or a class of expanded clone.

V gene	D gene	J gene	clone size	CDR3 protein	CDR3 DNA
TRBV28	NA	TRBJ2-7	NA	CASSLPGVLSYEQYF	TGTGCCAGCAGTTTACCAGGGGTCCTCTCCTACGAGCAGTACTTC
TRBV19	NA	TRBJ2-3	NA	CASSIRGSAVGTDTQYF	TGTGCCAGTAGTATAAGGGGTTCGGCGGTGGGCACAGATACGCAGTATTTT
TRBV19	TRBD1	TRBJ1-1	few	CASKNRGQAGFNTEAFF	TGTGCCAGTAAGAACAGGGGGCAAGCTGGTTTTAACACTGAAGCTTTCTTT
TRBV12-5	TRBD1	TRBJ1-6	few	CASGLYYRGGSPLHF	TGTGCTAGTGGTTTGTATTACAGGGGAGGTTCACCCCTCCACTTT
TRBV12-3/TRBV12-4	NA	TRBJ1-1	NA	CASSFDWSEAFF	TGTGCCAGCAGTTTCGATTGGTCTGAAGCTTTCTTT
TRBV19	NA	TRBJ1-5	NA	CASSLRDGRNQPQHF	TGTGCCAGTAGTCTCAGAGACGGCCGCAATCAGCCCCAGCATTTT
TRBV9	TRBD1	TRBJ2-3	NA	CASSVRQGASDTQYF	TGTGCCAGCAGCGTACGACAGGGGGCGTCCGATACGCAGTATTTT
TRBV7-9	NA	TRBJ2-2	NA	CASSSRGNTGELFF	TGTGCCAGCAGCTCTCGGGGGAACACCGGGGAGCTGTTTTTT
TRBV29-1	NA	TRBJ2-7	few	CSVELDTQPTYEQYF	TGCAGCGTTGAATTGGACACCCAACCAACCTACGAGCAGTACTTC
TRBV12-3/TRBV12-4	NA	TRBJ1-4	NA	CASSLGGGEKLFF	TGTGCCAGCAGTTTAGGGGGCGGAGAAAAACTGTTTTTT
TRBV9	TRBD1	TRBJ2-2	NA	CASSIQQGTGELFF	TGTGCCAGCAGCATACAACAGGGGACCGGGGAGCTGTTTTTT
TRBV6-1	NA	TRBJ2-1	NA	CASSEHPAWTGNEQFF	TGTGCCAGCAGTGAACATCCAGCGTGGACGGGGAATGAGCAGTTCTTC
TRBV29-1	NA	TRBJ2-5	NA	CSVRWGTQYF	TGCAGCGTTAGGTGGGGGACCCAGTACTTC
TRBV5-1	TRBD1	TRBJ1-6	NA	CASTPTGANSPLHF	TGCGCCAGCACCCCGACAGGGGCAAATTCACCCCTCCACTTT
TRBV11-3	TRBD2	TRBJ2-1	NA	CASSLEGTSGRGSYNEQFF	TGTGCCAGCAGCTTAGAAGGTACTAGCGGGAGAGGTTCCTACAATGAGCAGTTCTTC
TRBV6-6	TRBD1	TRBJ2-3	NA	CASKPGQLISTDTQYF	TGTGCCAGCAAACCGGGACAGCTAATTAGCACAGATACGCAGTATTTT
TRBV2	NA	TRBJ1-3	NA	CASSEIGGSSGNTIYF	TGTGCCAGCAGTGAAATTGGGGGGTCCTCTGGAAACACCATATATTTT
TRBV5-8	NA	TRBJ2-5	NA	CASSERVWETQYF	TGTGCCAGCAGCGAAAGGGTGTGGGAGACCCAGTACTTC
TRBV28	NA	TRBJ2-1	NA	CARVRTFDGLLPFF	TGTGCCAGGGTCAGGACCTTTGACGGATTATTACCGTTCTTC
TRBV28	NA	TRBJ1-5	NA	CASSLTAGQRGPQHF	TGTGCCAGCAGTTTAACGGCCGGACAGCGGGGGCCCCAGCATTTT